Here is one T cell receptor beta chain with its context. The antigen remains undetermined. The entry originates in a study of cytomegalovirus exposure and HLA in healthy donors. PCR employed 60 Vbeta and 13 Jbeta primers. Method: immunoSEQ multiplex PCR; TCRdb's copy keeps in-frame clones and lacks some. The table lists some 130,000 clones. Study observations and caveats: HLA alleles were associated with 15,000 to 20,000 TCR beta sequences in a later analysis at 0.05 false discovery rate. Across donors, sequencing depth was assumed by presence/absence analyses to be roughly uniform.

CDR3 length: 12 residues. Germline V gene data show CDR1 as SQVTM and CDR2 as ANQGSEA. Trimming cost V 6 bases and J 8 bases, with 14 bases left between them. Sequenced: PBMCs. The clonotype comes from a man between 18 and 29 years old in good health and CMV-seronegative. The V and J genes are TRBV29-1 and TRBJ2-1; D is perhaps TRBD2 (6 bases). The CDR3 bases are TGCAGCGTGGACCAGGGAGGCCATGAGCAGTTCTTC. Its translation is CSVDQGGHEQFF.